Shown below are 13 T cell receptor beta chains from a single sample sequenced in a study of T cell repertoires in aging, cancer and after chemotherapy. TCR beta rearrangements were amplified from peripheral blood genomic DNA. TRB rearrangements spanning V, D and J were amplified using mixed TRB-A/B primers. TCRdb reprocessed the multiplex PCR reads via MiXCR and lists one record per CDR3 protein. The sample lists around 4,000 distinct CDR3 sequences, 25% to 30% occurring once. The sequencing sample was made of blood. The receptor source for this set is a human donor with a solid tumor.

This clonotype was observed a few times. The genes are TRBV19 and TRBJ2-7; TRBD1 agrees at 8 bases. Per the germline V gene, CDR1 is LNHDA and CDR2 is SQIVND (reference sequence). The CDR3 length is 14 residues. After removal of 1 base from V and 4 bases from J, the junction contained 3 bases not matched to a gene. The CDR3 sequence is CASSIGQGRYEQYF. The CDR3 DNA follows: TGTGCCAGTAGTATAGGACAGGGGAGATACGAGCAGTACTTC.

This rearrangement joins TRBV5-6 to TRBJ2-1, with 14 positions matching TRBD2. The junction had 16 bases not matched to a gene; V was cut back by 3 bases and J by 8 bases. Per the germline V gene, CDR1 is SGHDT and CDR2 is YYEEEE. CDR3 length: 19 residues. In DNA, the CDR3 is TGTGCCAGCAGCTGGGGACTAGCGGGAGTCCGGGGGCGCGTAGATGAGCAGTTCTTC. This encodes CASSWGLAGVRGRVDEQFF.

There are a few counts of this clonotype. One junction end disagrees with the germline gene, perhaps due to a read error. This chain connects TRBV5-4 to TRBJ2-5, with TRBD1 identical over 7 bases. The CDR3 consists of 16 residues. Germline V gives CDR1 SGHNT, CDR2 YYREEE (reference sequence). DNA for the CDR3: TGCGCCAGCAGCTCTAATTCCGGGACAGCAAAAGAGACCCAGTACTTC. Its translation: CASSSNSGTAKETQYF.

Here the CDR3 DNA reads TGTGCCAGCAGTTATGGAAGGAAGGGACAGGGGGCGAACACCGGGGAGCTGTTTTTT. Amino acids: CASSYGRKGQGANTGELFF. The chain uses TRBV6-5 and TRBJ2-2; 11 positions agree with TRBD1. J was trimmed by 0 bases and V by 3 bases; bases with no gene match: 9. The CDR3 length is 19 residues. Germline assignment: CDR1 MNHEY and CDR2 SVGAGI.

The chain joins TRBV11-1 to TRBJ2-1; tentative D call: TRBD2 (6 bases). Trimming removed 2 bases from V and 2 bases from J, with 16 bases in between. CDR3 length: 17 residues. The germline gives CDR1 SGHAT, CDR2 FQDESV (reference sequence). The CDR3 sequence is CASSLTLSAGPYNEQFF. As DNA, the CDR3 is TGTGCCAGCAGCTTAACTCTATCCGCGGGGCCCTACAATGAGCAGTTCTTC.

Relative to its sample, this clonotype is large (0.1 to 1%). This chain uses TRBV19 with TRBJ1-2; D remains ambiguous. V shed 2 bases and J shed 1 base, with 8 bases lying between them. This CDR3 region has 14 residues. Germline V lookup: CDR1 LNHDA, CDR2 SQIVND (reference sequence). CDR3 residues: CASSIPGLNYGYTF. DNA for the CDR3: TGTGCCAGTAGTATACCGGGCCTTAACTATGGCTACACCTTC.

The J gene is TRBJ1-4, the V gene TRBV6-4; D is unclear. The CDR3 sequence is 14 residues long. Trimming took 2 bases from V and 3 from J, leaving 7 bases between them. Germline CDR1 reads MRHNA; CDR2 reads SNTAGT. The CDR3 sequence: CASSDRVANEKLFF. CDR3 nucleotides: TGTGCCAGCAGTGACAGGGTGGCTAATGAAAAACTGTTTTTT.

This chain uses TRBV5-4 with TRBJ2-7, with a possible D match to TRBD2 (5 bases). This CDR3 comprises 14 residues. V lost 5 bases, J lost 0 bases, and 12 bases lay in between. In germline, CDR1 is SGHNT, CDR2 YYREEE (reference sequence). The CDR3 nucleotides are TGTGCCAGCAGTAAGAGGGCAGCCTCCTACGAGCAGTACTTC. This translates into CASSKRAASYEQYF.

This clonotype is categorized as medium-sized. The chain carries TRBV29-1 and TRBJ2-7, with D unresolved. The germline gives CDR1 SQVTM, CDR2 ANQGSEA. This CDR3 is built from 11 residues. V shed 0 bases and J shed 5 bases, with 5 bases lying between them. The CDR3: CSVEDAHEQYV. The CDR3 DNA sequence: TGCAGCGTTGAAGATGCGCACGAGCAGTACGTC.

V gene TRBV29-1 combines with J gene TRBJ1-1, with a weak D call TRBD1 (5 bases). The germline CDR1 and CDR2 sequences are SQVTM and ANQGSEA. This CDR3 comprises 14 residues. Trimming stripped 7 bases from V and 1 base from J, with 16 bases between. The CDR3 sequence is CSAHPRQGNTEAFF. CDR3 nucleotides: TGCAGCGCCCACCCGAGGCAGGGGAACACTGAAGCTTTCTTT.

In its sample, this clonotype was seen once. A junction end diverges from the germline sequence, so it may reflect a read error. In nucleotides, the CDR3 is TGTGCCAGTATTCCTAGACAGAAGAACACCGGGAAGCTGTTTTTT. Protein: CASIPRQKNTGKLFF. The chain is built from TRBV19 and TRBJ2-2; either TRBD1 or TRBD2 may supply D (5 bases each). CDR3 length: 15 amino acids. Germline V gene data show CDR1 as LNHDA and CDR2 as SQIVND (reference sequence).

The sample holds a few counts of this clonotype. The chain is built from TRBV6-1 and TRBJ1-1, with D possibly TRBD1 on 5 matching bases. Between the trimmed V and J ends, which lost 2 bases and 8 bases, there was a span of 9 bases. Germline assignment: CDR1 MNHNS and CDR2 SASEGT. The CDR3 length is 12 residues. CDR3 amino acids: CASSEIGGEAFF. DNA for the CDR3: TGTGCCAGCAGTGAAATCGGGGGAGAAGCTTTCTTT.

This clonotype has just a few counts. This sequence joins TRBV27 and TRBJ2-3; no definite D call. Per the germline V gene, CDR1 is MNHEY and CDR2 is SMNVEV (reference sequence). The V gene lost 2 bases and the J gene lost 7 bases, with 13 bases spanning the gap. This CDR3 is 14 amino acids long. In DNA form, the CDR3 reads TGTGCCAGCAGTTTACAGTACAGACAAAATACGCAGTATTTT. It specifies CASSLQYRQNTQYF.